This T cell receptor beta chain comes out of a study of blood T cell repertoires in COVID-19. In the study overall: Samples representing acute and convalescent COVID-19 were sourced from the United States, Italy and Spain. From T cells, B-cell-depleted T cells, or PBMCs came the material, which was cDNA or gDNA.

V gave up 0 bases and J gave up 2 bases, with 11 bases separating them. The CDR3 contains 16 residues. From germline, CDR1 is LNHNV and CDR2 YYDKDF (reference sequence). In the study's own analysis: Reference gene primer amplification gave nucleated cell count estimates. The repertoire was sequenced with immunoSEQ multiplex PCR; TCRdb's copy has only in-frame clones and lacks some. V and J calls and clone size are copied from that table; D and trimming were computed from the DNA. The table lists about 97,000 clones, about nine tenths of them singletons. A Seattle source enrolled patients during active infection and followed them longitudinally.

Sequenced sample: peripheral blood. The clonotype was recovered from a woman aged 45 to 65 with COVID-19, enrolled during active disease. The chain has TRBV15 and TRBJ1-3; TRBD1 might be the D (5 bases). CDR3 in amino acids: CATSRDLGGAGNTIYF. The CDR3 coding sequence is TGTGCCACCAGCAGAGATCTGGGGGGGGCTGGAAACACCATATATTTT.